What follows are 5 T cell receptor beta chains derived from one specimen sequenced in a study of T cell repertoires in cytomegalovirus infection. TCRdb passed the reads through MiXCR, listing each CDR3 protein once. Of around 260,000 distinct CDR3 sequences in the sample, under 30% were seen once. Input material: PBMCs. The receptors were sampled from a human donor in good health (CMV status not recorded). Some clones in this sample may be carry-over from other donors' samples.

This clonotype was counted between two and nine times. The CDR3 DNA follows: TGTGCCAGCAGCTTAGCAAGGACAGGGGCCAACGTCCTGACTTTC. It codes for CASSLARTGANVLTF. The rearrangement joins TRBV11-2 to TRBJ2-6; tentative D call: TRBD1 (5 bases). In germline, CDR1 is SGHAT, CDR2 FQNNGV. CDR3 length: 15 residues. With 1 base removed from V and 4 bases from J, the gap between germline ends came to 8 bases.

This clonotype was observed a single time. This CDR3 is CASSSGGVQYV. CDR3 nucleotide sequence: TGTGCCAGCAGTTCGGGGGGGGTCCAGTACGTC. The chain employs TRBV12-3 or TRBV12-4 and TRBJ2-7; 8 nucleotides align to TRBD2. V lost 4 bases to trimming and J lost 10 bases; unmatched junction nucleotides: 3. CDR3 length: 11 amino acids.

V usage is TRBV14 and J usage is TRBJ2-3; D unclear. This CDR3 has 12 amino acids. Trimming took off 2 bases at V and 6 bases at J, with 6 bases between the two ends. Germline V gene data show CDR1 as SGHDN and CDR2 as FVKESK. CDR3 DNA: TGTGCCAGCAGCCAAAACTGGGATACGCAGTATTTT. Residues: CASSQNWDTQYF.

In this sample, this clonotype turned up many times. The chain couples TRBV7-2 to TRBJ1-1, with D tentatively TRBD1 (5 bases). V dropped 5 bases and J dropped 3 bases, with 10 bases sitting between them. The CDR3 covers 13 residues. CDR1 is SGHTA and CDR2 is FQGNSA in the germline V gene. CDR3 sequence: CASSIQGDTEAFF. Written as DNA, the CDR3 is TGTGCCAGCAGCATCCAGGGTGACACTGAAGCTTTCTTT.

Turning to this clonotype: The junction and the germline gene differ at one end; a read error may be behind it. The chain links TRBV5-5 to TRBJ2-2; 9 bases line up with TRBD1. Germline V gene sequence: CDR1 SGHKS, CDR2 YYEKEE (reference sequence). The CDR3 sequence is 14 residues long. CDR3 in DNA: TGTGCCAGCAGGTTGGACAGGGGCACCGGGGAGCTGTTTTTT. Translating it yields CASRLDRGTGELFF.